The TCR beta chain under discussion was sequenced for a study of pediatric ulcerative colitis. Study-wide context: Most patients had pancolitis, and two had left-sided colitis. Whole-study results and caveats: Clonal expansions reduced rectal repertoire diversity in acute severe colitis. Blood-rectal clonal overlap within each person was significantly higher in ulcerative colitis patients than controls. A couple of rectal clonotypes were found only in ulcerative colitis patients, all of them.

The table came from immunoSEQ multiplex PCR; TCRdb's copy has only in-frame clones and leaves some out. The data contain roughly 64,000 clones, roughly 90% of them singletons. For this clone: Its specificity is not known.

The CDR3 sequence is 13 residues long. CDR1 and CDR2 (germline): SGHTA, FQGNSA. V was trimmed by 2 bases and J by 4 bases, leaving 8 bases between them. Input material: blood. The rearrangement links TRBV7-2 to TRBJ1-1; D not resolved. The TCR comes from a boy younger than 18 with severe ulcerative colitis. The DNA for the CDR3 is TGTGCCAGCAGCTTAATGGTTGGCACTGAAGCTTTCTTT. Amino acids: CASSLMVGTEAFF.